Listed here is a single T cell receptor (beta chain). No cognate antigen has been identified for it. Per-base quality was not reported, and no clone a single base away is much larger than it. The collaborating institutions used their own protocols to collect whole blood in K2EDTA tubes. Collaborator samples were shipped for TCRbeta analysis as frozen whole blood, isolated PBMCs, or DNA extracted from either sample type. From the cysteine through the phenylalanine, the CDR3 covers 17 amino acids. Only the CDR3 portion is preserved as DNA: 51 bases, with reading frame beginning at the first base. V is clipped by 4 bases and J by 7 bases, and the sequence between their germline boundaries is 26 bases long. Reading the germline V gene gives CDR1 SGHRS and CDR2 YFSETQ. TCRbeta CDR3 regions were amplified from genomic DNA by means of the immunoSEQ Assay, a bias-controlled multiplex PCR. Per the original workflow: Within the assay, amplification of reference gene primers was used to estimate how many nucleated cells each sample contained. To quantify the absolute abundance of each unique TCRbeta CDR3 rearrangement, sequence reads were collapsed and filtered. For each sample, productive Simpson clonality was calculated by taking the square root of Simpson's diversity index across productive rearrangements. Sourced from immuneACCESS, this table was stored by TCRdb with only in-frame sequences that have V and J called. A share of the clones is absent; for the studies checked, an unresolved V gene accounts for under half, and the remainder has no known explanation. The V and J calls and clone size are taken from that table; D and trimming were inferred from the DNA. The sample table contains roughly 82,000 clones; only one count was recorded for 80% to 90% of them. Approximately 17% of the sample is taken by the ten largest.

This sample was included in a study of blood T cell repertoires in COVID-19 (dated by TCRdb to between 2020 and 2021). Turning to the overall study: Samples from collaborators originated in the United States, Italy and Spain and spanned both the acute and convalescent phases of COVID-19. The material from the prospective study consisted of cDNA or gDNA derived from T cells, B-cell-depleted T cells, or PBMCs. The dataset comprised deeply sampled blood TCRbeta repertoires from subjects exposed to, actively infected with, or recovered from COVID-19. The repertoires were made available in a free public database intended to serve as a resource for research on the immune response to SARS-CoV-2. Samples came from the ongoing ImmuneRACE study (first 160 participants) plus 1,254 subjects from 6 global collaborators. The sample metadata nearly always contained a de-identified subject ID, COVID-19 status, age in years and sex. Where available, HLA class I and class II types were obtained from metadata supplied by the sample provider rather than from assay-based typing.

General study outcomes and caveats: The amount of clinical and demographic metadata varied by source and participant and was provided uncurated.

The clonotype comes from an older woman with acute or convalescent COVID-19. Sequencing was performed on peripheral blood. The rearranged segments are TRBV5-1 and TRBJ1-2; the D gene is possibly TRBD1, with 6 bases matching. Here the CDR3 is given as CASSPPQGDNLGGGYTF. The nucleotide sequence reads as follows: TGCGCCAGCAGCCCGCCCCAAGGGGACAACCTAGGGGGTGGCTACACCTTC.